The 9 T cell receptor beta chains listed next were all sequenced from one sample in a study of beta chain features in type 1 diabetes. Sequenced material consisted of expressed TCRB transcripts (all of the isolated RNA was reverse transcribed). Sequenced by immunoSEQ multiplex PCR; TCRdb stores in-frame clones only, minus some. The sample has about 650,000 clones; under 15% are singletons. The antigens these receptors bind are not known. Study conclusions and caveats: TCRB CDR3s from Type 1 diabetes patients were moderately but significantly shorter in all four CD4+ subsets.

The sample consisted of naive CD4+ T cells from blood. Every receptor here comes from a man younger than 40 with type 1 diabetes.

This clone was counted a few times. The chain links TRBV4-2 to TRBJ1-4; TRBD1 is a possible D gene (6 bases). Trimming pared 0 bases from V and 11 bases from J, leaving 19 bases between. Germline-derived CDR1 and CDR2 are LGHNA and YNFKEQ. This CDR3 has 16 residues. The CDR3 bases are TGTGCCAGCAGCCAAGAGGGGGCGGGACCCAATGTGAAACTGTTTTTT. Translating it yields CASSQEGAGPNVKLFF.

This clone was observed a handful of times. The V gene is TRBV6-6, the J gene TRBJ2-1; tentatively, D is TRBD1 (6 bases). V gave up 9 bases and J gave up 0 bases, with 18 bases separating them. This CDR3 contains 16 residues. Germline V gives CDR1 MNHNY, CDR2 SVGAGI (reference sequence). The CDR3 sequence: CASLMYRERSYNEQFF. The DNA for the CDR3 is TGTGCCAGTCTGATGTACAGGGAGCGCTCCTACAATGAGCAGTTCTTC.

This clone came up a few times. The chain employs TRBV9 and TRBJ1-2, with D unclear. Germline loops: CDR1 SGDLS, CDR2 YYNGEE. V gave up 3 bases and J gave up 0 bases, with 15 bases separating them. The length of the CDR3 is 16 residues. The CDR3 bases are TGTGCCAGCAGCGCCGCCGAACCTCTGACTAACTATGGCTACACCTTC. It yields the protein CASSAAEPLTNYGYTF.

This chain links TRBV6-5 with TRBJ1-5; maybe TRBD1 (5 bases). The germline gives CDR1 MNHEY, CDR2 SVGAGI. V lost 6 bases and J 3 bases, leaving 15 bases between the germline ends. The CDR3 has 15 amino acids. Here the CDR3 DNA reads TGTGCCAGCAGAAAAGACCGGGGCCTCAATCAGCCCCAGCATTTT. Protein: CASRKDRGLNQPQHF.

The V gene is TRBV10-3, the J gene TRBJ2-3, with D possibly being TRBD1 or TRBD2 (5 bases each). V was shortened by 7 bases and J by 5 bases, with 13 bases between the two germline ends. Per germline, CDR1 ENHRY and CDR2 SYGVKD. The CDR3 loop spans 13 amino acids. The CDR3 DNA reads TGTGCCATCAATAACGGGGCAGAAGATACGCAGTATTTT. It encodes CAINNGAEDTQYF.

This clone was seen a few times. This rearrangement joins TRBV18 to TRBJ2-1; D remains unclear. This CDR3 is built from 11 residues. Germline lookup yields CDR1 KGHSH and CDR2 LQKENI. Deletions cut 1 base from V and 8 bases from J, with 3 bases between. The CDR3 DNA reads TGTGCCAGCTCACCACGGTATGAGCAGTTCTTC. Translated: CASSPRYEQFF.

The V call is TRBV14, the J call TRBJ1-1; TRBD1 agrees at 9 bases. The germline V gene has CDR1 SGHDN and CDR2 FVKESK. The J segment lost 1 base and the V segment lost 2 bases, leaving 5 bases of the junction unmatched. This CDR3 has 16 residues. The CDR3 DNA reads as TGTGCCAGCAGCCAACCTACGGGACAGGGGAACACTGAAGCTTTCTTT. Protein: CASSQPTGQGNTEAFF.

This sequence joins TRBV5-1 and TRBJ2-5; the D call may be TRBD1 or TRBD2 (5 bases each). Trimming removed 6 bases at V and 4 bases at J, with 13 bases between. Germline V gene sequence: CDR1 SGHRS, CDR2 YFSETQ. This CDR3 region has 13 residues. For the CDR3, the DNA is TGCGCCAGCACCAGGGACGTATTAGAGACCCAGTACTTC. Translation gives CASTRDVLETQYF.

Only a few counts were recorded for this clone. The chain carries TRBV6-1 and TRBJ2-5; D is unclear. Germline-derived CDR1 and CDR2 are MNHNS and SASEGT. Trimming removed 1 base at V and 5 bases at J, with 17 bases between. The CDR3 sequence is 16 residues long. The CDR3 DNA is TGTGCCAGCAGTGAAGGGGCCTCCCCCCTTCACGAGACCCAGTACTTC. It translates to CASSEGASPLHETQYF.